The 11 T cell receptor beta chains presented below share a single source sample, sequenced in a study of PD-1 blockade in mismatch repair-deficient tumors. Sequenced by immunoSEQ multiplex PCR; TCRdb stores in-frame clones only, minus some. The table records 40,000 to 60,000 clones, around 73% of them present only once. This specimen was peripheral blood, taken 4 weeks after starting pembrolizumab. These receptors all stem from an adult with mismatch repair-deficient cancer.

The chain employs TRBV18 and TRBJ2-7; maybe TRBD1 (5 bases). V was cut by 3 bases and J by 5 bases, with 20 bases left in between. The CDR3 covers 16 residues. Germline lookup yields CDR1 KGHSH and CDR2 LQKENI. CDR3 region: CASSPPGQLLGDEQYF. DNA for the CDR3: TGTGCCAGCTCACCTCCGGGCCAGCTCCTAGGGGACGAGCAGTACTTC.

CDR3 nucleotide sequence: TGTGCCAGCAGCTTCACTCAGGGGTCAGAGACCCAGTACTTC. Its protein is CASSFTQGSETQYF. The V call is TRBV11-1, the J call TRBJ2-5; possible D gene TRBD1, 6 bases. CDR3 length: 14 residues. The V and J ends lost 3 bases and 4 bases respectively, with 12 bases between them. CDR1 and CDR2 (germline): SGHAT, FQDESV (reference sequence).

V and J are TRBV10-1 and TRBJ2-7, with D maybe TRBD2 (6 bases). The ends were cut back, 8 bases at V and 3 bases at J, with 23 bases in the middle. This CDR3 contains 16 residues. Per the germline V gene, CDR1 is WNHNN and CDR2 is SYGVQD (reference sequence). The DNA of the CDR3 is TGCGCCAGCCGAAGACTAGGGAGGAGTGGTCGCTACGAGCAGTACTTC. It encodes CASRRLGRSGRYEQYF.

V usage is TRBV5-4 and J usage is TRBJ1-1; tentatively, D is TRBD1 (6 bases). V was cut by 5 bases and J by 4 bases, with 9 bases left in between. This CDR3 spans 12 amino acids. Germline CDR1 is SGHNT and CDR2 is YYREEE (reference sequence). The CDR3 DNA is TGTGCCAGCAGTACAGGGAGCACTGAAGCTTTCTTT. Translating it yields CASSTGSTEAFF.

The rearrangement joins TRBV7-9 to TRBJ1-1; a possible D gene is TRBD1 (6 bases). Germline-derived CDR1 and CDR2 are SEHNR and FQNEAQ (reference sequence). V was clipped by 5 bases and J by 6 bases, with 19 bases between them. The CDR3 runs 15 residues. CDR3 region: CASSRRGGGTAEAFF. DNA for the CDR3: TGTGCCAGCAGCAGACGAGGGGGGGGAACCGCTGAAGCTTTCTTT.

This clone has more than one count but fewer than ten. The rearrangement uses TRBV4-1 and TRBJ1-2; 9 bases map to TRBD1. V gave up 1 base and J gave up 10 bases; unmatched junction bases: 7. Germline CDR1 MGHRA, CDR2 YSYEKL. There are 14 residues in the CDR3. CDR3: CASSQGPGTGYYTF. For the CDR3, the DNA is TGCGCCAGCAGCCAAGGTCCCGGGACAGGGTACTACACCTTC.

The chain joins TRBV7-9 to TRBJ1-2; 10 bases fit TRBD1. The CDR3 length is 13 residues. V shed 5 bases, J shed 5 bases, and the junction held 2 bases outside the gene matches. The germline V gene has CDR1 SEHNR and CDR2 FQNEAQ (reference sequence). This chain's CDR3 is CASSRTGGYGYTF. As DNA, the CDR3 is TGTGCCAGCAGCCGGACAGGGGGGTATGGCTACACCTTC.

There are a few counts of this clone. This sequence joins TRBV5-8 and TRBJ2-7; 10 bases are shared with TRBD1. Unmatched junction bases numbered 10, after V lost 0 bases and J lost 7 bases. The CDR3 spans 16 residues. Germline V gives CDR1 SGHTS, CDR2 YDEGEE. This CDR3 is CASSLARGQGHGEQYF. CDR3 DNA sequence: TGTGCCAGCAGCTTGGCTAGGGGACAGGGGCACGGAGAGCAGTACTTC.

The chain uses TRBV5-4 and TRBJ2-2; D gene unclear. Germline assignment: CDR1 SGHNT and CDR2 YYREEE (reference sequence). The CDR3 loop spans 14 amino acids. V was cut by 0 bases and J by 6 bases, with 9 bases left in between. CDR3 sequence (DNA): TGTGCCAGCAGCTTGGCTCTAGAGCCCGGGGAGCTGTTTTTT. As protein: CASSLALEPGELFF.

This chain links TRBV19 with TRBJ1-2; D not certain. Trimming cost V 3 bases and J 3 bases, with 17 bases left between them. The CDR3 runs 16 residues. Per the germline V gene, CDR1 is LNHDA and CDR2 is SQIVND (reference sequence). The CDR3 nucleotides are TGTGCCAGTAGTATGGGCGGAAGCCTTATGCACTATGGCTACACCTTC. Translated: CASSMGGSLMHYGYTF.

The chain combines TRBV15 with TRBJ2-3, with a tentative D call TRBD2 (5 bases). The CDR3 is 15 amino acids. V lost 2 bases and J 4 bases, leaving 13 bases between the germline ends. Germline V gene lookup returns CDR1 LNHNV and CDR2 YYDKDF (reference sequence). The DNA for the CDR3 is TGTGCCACCAGCAGAAAGACGGGGAGCGCAGATACGCAGTATTTT. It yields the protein CATSRKTGSADTQYF.